This T cell receptor beta chain originates from a study of blood T cell repertoires in COVID-19 (dated by TCRdb to about 2020). For the wider study: The collaborator samples originated in the United States, Italy and Spain and spanned the acute and convalescent phases of COVID-19. The material from the prospective study consisted of cDNA or gDNA derived from T cells, B-cell-depleted T cells, or PBMCs. Deeply sampled blood TCRbeta repertoires from subjects exposed to, actively infected with, or recovered from COVID-19 were included in the dataset. The repertoires were released in a freely available public database intended as a resource for research on the immune response to SARS-CoV-2. The samples were drawn from the first 160 participants of the ongoing ImmuneRACE study and from about 1,200 subjects provided by 6 global collaborators. A de-identified subject ID, COVID-19 status, age in years and sex were almost always included in the sample metadata. Where available, HLA class I and class II types were obtained from metadata supplied by the sample provider rather than from assay-based typing.

TCRbeta CDR3 regions were amplified from genomic DNA using the immunoSEQ Assay, a bias-controlled multiplex PCR. In the authors' own workflow: The number of nucleated cells in each sample was estimated by amplification of reference gene primers within the assay. To quantify the absolute abundance of each unique TCRbeta CDR3 rearrangement, sequence reads were collapsed and filtered. For each sample, productive Simpson clonality was calculated as the square root of Simpson's diversity index over productive rearrangements. Held by TCRdb, this immuneACCESS table contains in-frame sequences only and omits some clones. Under half of the omission traces to an unresolved V gene where checked; the cause of the rest is unknown. V, J and clone size reflect that table, while D and trimming were determined from the DNA. The sample profile shows about 180,000 clones; about 86% of them were found once. The ten top clones hold 7.5% to 10% of the sample.

Each collaborating institution followed its own protocols to collect whole blood in K2EDTA tubes. For TCRbeta analysis, collaborators shipped samples in one of three forms: frozen whole blood, isolated PBMCs, or DNA extracted from either of those sample types. Study-level results and caveats: The amount of clinical and demographic metadata varied by source and participant and was provided uncurated.

V loses 2 bases, J loses 5 bases, and the germline ends lie 9 bases apart. CDR1 and CDR2 were assigned from the germline V gene (reference sequence) as LGHDT and YNNKEL. There are 13 amino acids in the CDR3, from cysteine to phenylalanine inclusive. Only the CDR3 region is kept as DNA, spanning 39 bases read in frame from base 1. Concerning this clone itself: This receptor's antigen is unknown. Within one base of it there is no much larger clone, and no base qualities were kept.

The chain couples TRBV3-1 (or the pseudogene TRBV3-2) to TRBJ1-1; a tentative D call is TRBD1 (5 bases match). The sequence derives from a man aged 50 to 59 with active or convalescent COVID-19. Sequenced material: peripheral blood. The bases are TGTGCCAGCAGCCAACCGGGGGGAACTGAAGCTTTCTTT. It specifies CASSQPGGTEAFF.